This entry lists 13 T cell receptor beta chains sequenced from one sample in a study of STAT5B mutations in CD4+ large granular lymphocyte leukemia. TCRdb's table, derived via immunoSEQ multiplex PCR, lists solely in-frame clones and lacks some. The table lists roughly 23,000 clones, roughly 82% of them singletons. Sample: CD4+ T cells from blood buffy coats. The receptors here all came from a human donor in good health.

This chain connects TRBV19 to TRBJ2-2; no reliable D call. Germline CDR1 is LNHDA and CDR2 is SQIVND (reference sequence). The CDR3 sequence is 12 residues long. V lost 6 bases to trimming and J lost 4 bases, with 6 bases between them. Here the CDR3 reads CASRQVTGELFF. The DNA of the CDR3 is TGTGCCAGTAGGCAGGTCACCGGGGAGCTGTTTTTT.

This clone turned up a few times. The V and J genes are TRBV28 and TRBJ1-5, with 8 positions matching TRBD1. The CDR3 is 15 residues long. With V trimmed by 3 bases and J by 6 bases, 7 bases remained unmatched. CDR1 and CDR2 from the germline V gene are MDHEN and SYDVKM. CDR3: CASSFSTGASQPQHF. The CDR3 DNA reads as TGTGCCAGCAGTTTTTCGACAGGGGCCAGTCAGCCCCAGCATTTT.

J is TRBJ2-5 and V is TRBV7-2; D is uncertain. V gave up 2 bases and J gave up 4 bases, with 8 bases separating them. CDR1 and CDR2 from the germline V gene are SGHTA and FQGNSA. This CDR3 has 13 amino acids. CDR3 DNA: TGTGCCAGCAGCTTACTGTGGGGAGAGACCCAGTACTTC. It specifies CASSLLWGETQYF. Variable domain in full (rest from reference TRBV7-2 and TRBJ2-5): GAGVSQSPSNKVTEKGKDVELRCDPISGHTALYWYRQSLGQGLEFLIYFQGNSAPDKSGLPSDRFSAERTGGSVSTLTIQRTQQEDSAVYLCASSLLWGETQYFGPGTRLLVL.

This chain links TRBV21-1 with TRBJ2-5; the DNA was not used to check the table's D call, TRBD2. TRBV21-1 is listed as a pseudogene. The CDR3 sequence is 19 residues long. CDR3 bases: TGTGCCAGCAGCAAAGGGGATACTAGCGGGAGCTTGGGGGAAGAGACCCAGTACTTC. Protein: CASSKGDTSGSLGEETQYF.

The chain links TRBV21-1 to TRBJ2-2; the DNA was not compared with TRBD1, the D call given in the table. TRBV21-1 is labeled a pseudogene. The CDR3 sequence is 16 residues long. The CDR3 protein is CASSRPGQGRAGELFF. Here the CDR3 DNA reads TGTGCCAGCAGCAGACCGGGACAGGGGAGGGCCGGGGAGCTGTTTTTT.

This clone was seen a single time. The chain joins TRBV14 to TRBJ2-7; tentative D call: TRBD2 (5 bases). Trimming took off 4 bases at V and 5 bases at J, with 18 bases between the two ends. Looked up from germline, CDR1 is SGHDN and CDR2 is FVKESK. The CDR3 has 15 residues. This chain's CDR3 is CASSRIHGEFHEQYF. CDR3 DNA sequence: TGTGCCAGCAGCCGTATCCATGGGGAGTTCCACGAGCAGTACTTC.

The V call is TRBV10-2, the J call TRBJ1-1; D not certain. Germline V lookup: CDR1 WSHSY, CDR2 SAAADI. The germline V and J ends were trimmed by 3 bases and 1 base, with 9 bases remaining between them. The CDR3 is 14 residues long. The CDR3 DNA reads TGCGCCAGCAGTGAAACCAGGAAGAACACTGAAGCTTTCTTT. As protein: CASSETRKNTEAFF.

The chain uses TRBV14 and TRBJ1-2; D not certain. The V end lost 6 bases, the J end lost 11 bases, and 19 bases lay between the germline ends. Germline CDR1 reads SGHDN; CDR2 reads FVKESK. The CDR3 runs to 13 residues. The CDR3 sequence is CASSRGSSRGYTF. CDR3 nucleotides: TGTGCCAGCAGTCGGGGTTCCAGCCGTGGGTACACCTTC. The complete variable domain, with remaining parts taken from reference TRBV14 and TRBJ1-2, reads EAGVTQFPSHSVIEKGQTVTLRCDPISGHDNLYWYRRVMGKEIKFLLHFVKESKQDESGMPNNRFLAERTGGTYSTLKVQPAELEDSGVYFCASSRGSSRGYTFGSGTRLTVV.

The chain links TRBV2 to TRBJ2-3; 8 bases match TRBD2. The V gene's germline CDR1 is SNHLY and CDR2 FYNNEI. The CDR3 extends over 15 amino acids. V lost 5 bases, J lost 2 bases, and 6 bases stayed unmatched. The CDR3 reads CASSQTSANTDTQYF. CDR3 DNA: TGTGCCAGCAGTCAGACTAGCGCCAACACAGATACGCAGTATTTT. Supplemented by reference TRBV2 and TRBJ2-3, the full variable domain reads EPEVTQTPSHQVTQMGQEVILRCVPISNHLYFYWYRQILGQKVEFLVSFYNNEISEKSEIFDDQFSVERPDGSNFTLKIRSTKLEDSAMYFCASSQTSANTDTQYFGPGTRLTVL.

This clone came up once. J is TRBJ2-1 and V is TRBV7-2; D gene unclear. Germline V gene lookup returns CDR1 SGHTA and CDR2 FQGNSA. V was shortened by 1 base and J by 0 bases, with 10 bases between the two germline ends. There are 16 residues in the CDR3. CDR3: CASSLDGSGSYNEQFF. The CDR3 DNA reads TGTGCCAGCAGCTTAGATGGCTCCGGCTCCTACAATGAGCAGTTCTTC.

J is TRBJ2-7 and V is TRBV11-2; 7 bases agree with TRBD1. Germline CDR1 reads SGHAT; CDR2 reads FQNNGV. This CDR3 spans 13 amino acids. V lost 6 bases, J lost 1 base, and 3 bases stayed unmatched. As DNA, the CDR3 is TGTGCCAGCAGTTCGACAGGGTCCTACGAGCAGTACTTC. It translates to CASSSTGSYEQYF.

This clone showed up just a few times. CDR3 sequence: CASSPRGRANYGYTF. Here the CDR3 DNA reads TGTGCCAGCAGCCCTCGGGGACGAGCTAACTATGGCTACACCTTC. The chain combines TRBV7-9 with TRBJ1-2, with TRBD1 as a possible D gene (5 bases). Trimming left V 5 bases short and J 0 bases short, with 13 bases between. Germline V gives CDR1 SEHNR, CDR2 FQNEAQ (reference sequence). The CDR3 length is 15 residues. Full variable domain (outside the CDR3, taken from reference TRBV7-9 and TRBJ1-2): DTGVSQNPRHKITKRGQNVTFRCDPISEHNRLYWYRQTLGQGPEFLTYFQNEAQLEKSRLLSDRFSAERPKGSFSTLEIQRTEQGDSAMYLCASSPRGRANYGYTFGSGTRLTVV.

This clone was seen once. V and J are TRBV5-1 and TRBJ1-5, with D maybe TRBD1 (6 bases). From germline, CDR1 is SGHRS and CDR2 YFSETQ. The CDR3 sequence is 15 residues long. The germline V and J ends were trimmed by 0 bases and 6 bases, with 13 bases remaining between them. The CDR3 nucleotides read TGCGCCAGCAGCTTGGAACCAGGGGCAAGTCAGCCCCAGCATTTT. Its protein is CASSLEPGASQPQHF.